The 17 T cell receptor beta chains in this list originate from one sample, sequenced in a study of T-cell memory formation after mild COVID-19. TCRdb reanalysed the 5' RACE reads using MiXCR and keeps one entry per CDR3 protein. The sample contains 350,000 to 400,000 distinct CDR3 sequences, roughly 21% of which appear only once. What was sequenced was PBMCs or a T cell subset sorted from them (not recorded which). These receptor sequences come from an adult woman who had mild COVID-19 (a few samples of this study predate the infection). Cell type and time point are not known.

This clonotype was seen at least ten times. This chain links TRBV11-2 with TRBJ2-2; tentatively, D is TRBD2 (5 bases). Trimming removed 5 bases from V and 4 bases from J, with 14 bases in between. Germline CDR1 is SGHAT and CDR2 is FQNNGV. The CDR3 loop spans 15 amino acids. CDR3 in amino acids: CASSPLPGSTGELFF. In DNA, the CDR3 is TGTGCCAGCAGCCCCTTACCGGGGAGCACCGGGGAGCTGTTTTTT. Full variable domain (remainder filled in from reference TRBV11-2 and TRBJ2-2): EAGVAQSPRYKIIEKRQSVAFWCNPISGHATLYWYQQILGQGPKLLIQFQNNGVVDDSQLPKDRFSAERLKGVDSTLKIQPAKLEDSAVYLCASSPLPGSTGELFFGEGSRLTVL.

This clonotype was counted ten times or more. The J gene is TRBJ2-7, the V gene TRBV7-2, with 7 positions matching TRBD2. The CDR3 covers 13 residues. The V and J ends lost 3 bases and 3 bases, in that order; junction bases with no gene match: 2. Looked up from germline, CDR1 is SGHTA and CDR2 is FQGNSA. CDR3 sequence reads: CASSLRGSYEQYF. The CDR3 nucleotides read TGTGCCAGCAGCTTGCGGGGGAGCTACGAGCAGTACTTC. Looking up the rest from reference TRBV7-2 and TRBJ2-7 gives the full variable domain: GAGVSQSPSNKVTEKGKDVELRCDPISGHTALYWYRQSLGQGLEFLIYFQGNSAPDKSGLPSDRFSAERTGGSVSTLTIQRTQQEDSAVYLCASSLRGSYEQYFGPGTRLTVT.

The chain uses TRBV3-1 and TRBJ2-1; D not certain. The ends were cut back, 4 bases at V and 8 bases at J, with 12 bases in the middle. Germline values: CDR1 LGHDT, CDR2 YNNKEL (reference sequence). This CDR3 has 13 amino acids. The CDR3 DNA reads TGTGCCAGCAGCCGGACCCTCTGGGATGAGCAGTTCTTC. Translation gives CASSRTLWDEQFF.

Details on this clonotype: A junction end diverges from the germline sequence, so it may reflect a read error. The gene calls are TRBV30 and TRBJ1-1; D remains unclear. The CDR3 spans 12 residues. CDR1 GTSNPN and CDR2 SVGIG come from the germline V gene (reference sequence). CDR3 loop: CSWSVLGGEAFF. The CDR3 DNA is TGTTCCTGGAGTGTATTGGGAGGTGAAGCTTTCTTT.

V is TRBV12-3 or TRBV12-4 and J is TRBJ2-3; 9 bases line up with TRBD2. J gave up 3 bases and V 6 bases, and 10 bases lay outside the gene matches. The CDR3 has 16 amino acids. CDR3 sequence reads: CASSYGLSGRTDTQYF. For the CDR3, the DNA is TGTGCCAGCAGCTACGGCCTAAGCGGGAGGACAGATACGCAGTATTTT.

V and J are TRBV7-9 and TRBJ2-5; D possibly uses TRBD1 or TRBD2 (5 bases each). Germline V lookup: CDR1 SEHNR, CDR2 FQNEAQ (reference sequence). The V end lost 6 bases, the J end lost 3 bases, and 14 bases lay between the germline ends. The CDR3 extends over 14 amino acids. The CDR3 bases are TGTGCCAGCAGTTCAGGGAGCAGAAAAGAGACCCAGTACTTC. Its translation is CASSSGSRKETQYF.

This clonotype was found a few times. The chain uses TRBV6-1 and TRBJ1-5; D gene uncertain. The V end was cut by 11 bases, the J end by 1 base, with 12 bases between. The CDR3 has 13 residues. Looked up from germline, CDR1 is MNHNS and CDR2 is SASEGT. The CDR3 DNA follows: TGTGCCTCCTCCTGGGAGAGCAATCAGCCCCAGCATTTT. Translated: CASSWESNQPQHF.

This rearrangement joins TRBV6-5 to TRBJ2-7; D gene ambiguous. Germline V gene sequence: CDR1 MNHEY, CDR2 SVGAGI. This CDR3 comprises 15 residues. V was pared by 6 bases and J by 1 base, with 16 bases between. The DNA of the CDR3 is TGTGCCAGCAGCCTTCAGCGATCGAGGTCCTACGAGCAGTACTTC. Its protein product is CASSLQRSRSYEQYF.

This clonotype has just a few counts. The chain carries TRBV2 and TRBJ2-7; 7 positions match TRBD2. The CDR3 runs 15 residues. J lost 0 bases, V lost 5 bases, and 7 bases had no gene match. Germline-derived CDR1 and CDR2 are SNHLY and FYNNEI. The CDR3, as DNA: TGTGCCAGCAGTCTAGCGGCCTCAAGCTCCTACGAGCAGTACTTC. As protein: CASSLAASSSYEQYF.

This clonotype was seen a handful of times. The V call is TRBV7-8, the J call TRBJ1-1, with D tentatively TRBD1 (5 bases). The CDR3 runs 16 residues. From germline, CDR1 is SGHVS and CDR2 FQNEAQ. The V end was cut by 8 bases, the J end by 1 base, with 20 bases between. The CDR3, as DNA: TGTGCCAGCTCACTCGGGGGTTTTACGGGGAACACTGAAGCTTTCTTT. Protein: CASSLGGFTGNTEAFF.

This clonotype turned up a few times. CDR3 amino acids: CASSLFTVGNTEAFF. CDR3 DNA: TGTGCCAGCTCACTTTTTACGGTAGGGAACACTGAAGCTTTCTTT. The chain carries TRBV18 and TRBJ1-1, with D unclear. V gave up 4 bases and J gave up 1 base, with 13 bases separating them. CDR1 is KGHSH, CDR2 LQKENI, per germline. The CDR3 extends over 15 amino acids. The whole variable domain, filled in from reference TRBV18 and TRBJ1-1, reads NAGVMQNPRHLVRRRGQEARLRCSPMKGHSHVYWYRQLPEEGLKFMVYLQKENIIDESGMPKERFSAEFPKEGPSILRIQQVVRGDSAAYFCASSLFTVGNTEAFFGQGTRLTVV.

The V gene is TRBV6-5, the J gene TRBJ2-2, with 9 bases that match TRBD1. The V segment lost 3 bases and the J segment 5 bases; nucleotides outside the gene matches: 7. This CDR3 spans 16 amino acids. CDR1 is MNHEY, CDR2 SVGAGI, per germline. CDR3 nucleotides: TGTGCCAGCAGTTATGCCGGGACAGGGAGAACCGGGGAGCTGTTTTTT. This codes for CASSYAGTGRTGELFF.

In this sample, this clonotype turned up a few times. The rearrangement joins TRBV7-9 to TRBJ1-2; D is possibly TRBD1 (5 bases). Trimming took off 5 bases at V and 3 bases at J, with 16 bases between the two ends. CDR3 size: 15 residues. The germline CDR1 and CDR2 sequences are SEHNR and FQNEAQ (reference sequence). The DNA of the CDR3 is TGTGCCAGCAGCCAAAGGGGCAAATTGGACTATGGCTACACCTTC. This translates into CASSQRGKLDYGYTF.

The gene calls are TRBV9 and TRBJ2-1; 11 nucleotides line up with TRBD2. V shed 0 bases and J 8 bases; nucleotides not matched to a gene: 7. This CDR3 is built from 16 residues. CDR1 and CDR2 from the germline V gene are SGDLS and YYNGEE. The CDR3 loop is CASSVVTSGSGDEQFF. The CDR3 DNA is TGTGCCAGCAGCGTAGTAACTAGCGGGAGCGGCGATGAGCAGTTCTTC.

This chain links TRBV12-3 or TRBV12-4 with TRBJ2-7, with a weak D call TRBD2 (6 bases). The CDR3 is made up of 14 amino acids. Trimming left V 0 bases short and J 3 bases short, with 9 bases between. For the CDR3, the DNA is TGTGCCAGCAGTTTAGCAGCGGGTAACTACGAGCAGTACTTC. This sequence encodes CASSLAAGNYEQYF.

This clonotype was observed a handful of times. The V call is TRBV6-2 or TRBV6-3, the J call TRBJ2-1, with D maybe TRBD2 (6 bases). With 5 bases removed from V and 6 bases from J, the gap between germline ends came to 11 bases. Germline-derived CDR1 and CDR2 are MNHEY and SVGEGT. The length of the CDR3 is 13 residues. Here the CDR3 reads CASSTWRGNEQFF. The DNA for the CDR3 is TGTGCCAGCAGTACTTGGAGGGGCAATGAGCAGTTCTTC.

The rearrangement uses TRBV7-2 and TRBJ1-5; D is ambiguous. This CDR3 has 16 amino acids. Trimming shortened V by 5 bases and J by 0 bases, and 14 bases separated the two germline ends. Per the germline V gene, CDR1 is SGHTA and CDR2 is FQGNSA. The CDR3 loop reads CASSLAPGVSNQPQHF. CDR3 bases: TGTGCCAGCAGCCTCGCCCCCGGGGTTAGCAATCAGCCCCAGCATTTT. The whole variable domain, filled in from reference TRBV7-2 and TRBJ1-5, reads GAGVSQSPSNKVTEKGKDVELRCDPISGHTALYWYRQSLGQGLEFLIYFQGNSAPDKSGLPSDRFSAERTGGSVSTLTIQRTQQEDSAVYLCASSLAPGVSNQPQHFGDGTRLSIL.